One sample yielded the 27 T cell receptor beta chains listed below, sequenced in a study of T cells in Graves' hyperthyroidism and ophthalmopathy. Regions amplified from RNA transcripts were the TCR beta CDR3 regions. The primer set for the first-round RT-PCR of the TCR CDR3 was HTBI. TCRdb passed the multiplex PCR reads through MiXCR, listing each CDR3 protein once. Of over 450,000 distinct CDR3 sequences in the sample, more than 15% are singletons; the top ten hold approximately 15%. The material sequenced was blood. The source is a woman under 30 with Graves' ophthalmopathy.

Comment on this clonotype: A much larger clone sits a single nucleotide away, making a read error possible. The V gene is TRBV27, the J gene TRBJ2-7, with 8 nucleotides matching TRBD1. J was trimmed by 0 bases and V by 7 bases; bases with no gene match: 11. Germline CDR1 is MNHEY and CDR2 is SMNVEV (reference sequence). This CDR3 has 16 amino acids. The CDR3 reads CASIRTGSLSSYEQYF. CDR3 in DNA: TGTGCCAGCATACGGACAGGGTCCCTCAGCTCCTACGAGCAGTACTTC.

This clonotype has more than one count but fewer than ten. CDR3 residues: CASSPELAGGLGDEQFF. CDR3 nucleotides: TGTGCCAGCAGCCCCGAACTAGCGGGAGGTCTGGGCGATGAGCAGTTCTTC. The J gene is TRBJ2-1, the V gene TRBV11-2; 12 nucleotides line up with TRBD2. After removal of 5 bases from V and 8 bases from J, the junction contained 13 bases not matched to a gene. Germline CDR1 is SGHAT and CDR2 is FQNNGV. This CDR3 is 17 amino acids long.

The chain couples TRBV3-1 to TRBJ1-1, with D uncertain. Between the trimmed V and J ends, which lost 2 bases and 7 bases, there was a span of 14 bases. Looked up from germline, CDR1 is LGHDT and CDR2 is YNNKEL (reference sequence). The CDR3 has 14 amino acids. CDR3 in amino acids: CASSQSPQGFEAFF. The CDR3 region has the DNA TGTGCCAGCAGCCAAAGCCCCCAAGGATTTGAAGCTTTCTTT.

The sample holds many counts of this clonotype. The chain employs TRBV28 and TRBJ2-3; the D gene is possibly TRBD2 (6 bases). The V and J ends lost 5 bases and 1 base respectively, with 19 bases between them. This CDR3 comprises 17 residues. Germline V CDR1 and CDR2: MDHEN, SYDVKM. CDR3 amino acids: CASSTWTGGTRTDTQYF. The CDR3 region has the DNA TGTGCCAGCAGTACATGGACCGGCGGGACCCGCACAGATACGCAGTATTTT.

In this sample, this clonotype turned up a few times. The V gene is TRBV19, the J gene TRBJ1-5, with TRBD1 as a possible D gene (6 bases). Germline V gene data show CDR1 as LNHDA and CDR2 as SQIVND (reference sequence). The CDR3 covers 15 residues. With 8 bases removed from V and 1 base from J, the gap between germline ends came to 15 bases. The CDR3 spells CASSPGELSNQPQHF. The CDR3 DNA is TGTGCCAGTTCACCAGGGGAATTAAGCAATCAGCCCCAGCATTTT. Looking up the rest from reference TRBV19 and TRBJ1-5 gives the full variable domain: DGGITQSPKYLFRKEGQNVTLSCEQNLNHDAMYWYRQDPGQGLRLIYYSQIVNDFQKGDIAEGYSVSREKKESFPLTVTSAQKNPTAFYLCASSPGELSNQPQHFGDGTRLSIL.

This clonotype appeared many times. The rearrangement uses TRBV12-3 or TRBV12-4 and TRBJ2-7; 9 bases align to TRBD1. Trimming took 5 bases from V and 6 from J; bases not matched to a gene: 11. The CDR3 covers 15 residues. The CDR3 region has the DNA TGTGCCAGCAGTACAGCCGGGACAGGGCCAGTCGAGCAGTACTTC. Its protein product is CASSTAGTGPVEQYF.

This clonotype has a count of ten or more. The chain employs TRBV7-6 and TRBJ2-3, with 9 bases matching TRBD1. Germline V gene sequence: CDR1 SGHVS, CDR2 FNYEAQ. This CDR3 region has 15 residues. The V gene end was trimmed by 5 bases and the J gene end by 3 bases; junction bases not matched to a gene: 6. CDR3: CASSLGTGRTDTQYF. The CDR3 DNA follows: TGTGCCAGCAGCCTCGGGACAGGGAGGACAGATACGCAGTATTTT.

This clonotype came up a few times. The chain employs TRBV11-3 and TRBJ2-1, with D tentatively TRBD1 (6 bases). With 0 bases removed from V and 1 base from J, the gap between germline ends came to 13 bases. The CDR3 length is 17 residues. CDR1 is SGHNT, CDR2 YENEEA, per germline. CDR3 DNA: TGTGCCAGCAGCTTAGAAGGCTGGGGGCGGTCCTACAATGAGCAGTTCTTC. Translating gives CASSLEGWGRSYNEQFF.

The sample holds a few counts of this clonotype. The rearrangement links TRBV7-2 to TRBJ2-2; tentatively, D is TRBD1 (6 bases). V was cut by 0 bases and J by 5 bases, with 13 bases left in between. The germline V gene encodes CDR1 SGHTA and CDR2 FQGNSA. The CDR3 consists of 16 residues. The CDR3 DNA follows: TGTGCCAGCAGCTTAGCTACGACAGGAAATACCGGGGAGCTGTTTTTT. It yields the protein CASSLATTGNTGELFF.

This clonotype was seen at least ten times. V gene TRBV11-2 combines with J gene TRBJ1-2; no clear D gene. This CDR3 region has 13 residues. Trimming removed 4 bases at V and 4 bases at J, with 10 bases between. The germline CDR1 and CDR2 sequences are SGHAT and FQNNGV. In DNA, the CDR3 is TGTGCCAGCAGCTCCGACTTACCCTATGGCTACACCTTC. Translating it yields CASSSDLPYGYTF.

This clonotype was seen at least ten times. This chain uses TRBV3-1 with TRBJ2-7; D gene unclear. The CDR3 covers 15 residues. V was pared by 0 bases and J by 6 bases, with 15 bases between. Per germline, CDR1 LGHDT and CDR2 YNNKEL (reference sequence). The CDR3 DNA reads as TGTGCCAGCAGCCAAGATCATGCAGGCTGGGGCGAGCAGTACTTC. It codes for CASSQDHAGWGEQYF.

The chain recombines TRBV7-3 with TRBJ2-3; weak D call: TRBD2 (5 bases). CDR3 length equals 14 residues. V gave up 2 bases and J gave up 4 bases, with 10 bases separating them. Germline values: CDR1 SGHTA, CDR2 FQGTGA. CDR3 coding DNA: TGTGCCAGCAGCTTAGGACTTCACGCAGATACGCAGTATTTT. As protein: CASSLGLHADTQYF.

This clonotype was recorded a few times. The chain links TRBV6-1 to TRBJ1-1, with D perhaps matching TRBD1 (5 bases). V lost 5 bases, J lost 11 bases, and 12 bases lay in between. Per germline, CDR1 MNHNS and CDR2 SASEGT. The CDR3 sequence is 11 residues long. The CDR3 DNA is TGTGCCAGCAGTAGGGGACCTAATGCTTTCTTT. It specifies CASSRGPNAFF.

J is TRBJ2-5 and V is TRBV5-5; 7 bases match TRBD1. Germline V lookup: CDR1 SGHKS, CDR2 YYEKEE (reference sequence). The V gene end was trimmed by 4 bases and the J gene end by 5 bases; junction bases not matched to a gene: 8. CDR3 length: 14 residues. CDR3 in DNA: TGTGCCAGCAGCACAAGGGGGCAAGGGGAGACCCAGTACTTC. Protein sequence: CASSTRGQGETQYF.

This clonotype was picked up a small number of times. V and J are TRBV12-3 or TRBV12-4 and TRBJ2-5, with D perhaps matching TRBD2 (6 bases). V lost 4 bases, J lost 6 bases, and 18 bases lay in between. The length of the CDR3 is 15 residues. CDR3 loop: CASSSRNPAGKTQYF. The CDR3 coding sequence is TGTGCCAGCAGTTCCCGAAATCCGGCGGGGAAGACCCAGTACTTC.

This clonotype was recorded many times. The rearrangement uses TRBV28 and TRBJ1-1, with no clear D. Germline lookup yields CDR1 MDHEN and CDR2 SYDVKM. The CDR3 totals 12 residues. V lost 3 bases and J lost 4, with 6 bases in between. Here the CDR3 reads CASSFQSTEAFF. The CDR3 DNA sequence: TGTGCCAGCAGTTTCCAGTCCACTGAAGCTTTCTTT.

This clonotype appeared many times. The genes are TRBV28 and TRBJ2-7, with TRBD2 matching over 12 bases. V lost 4 bases to trimming and J lost 3 bases; unmatched junction nucleotides: 7. The germline V gene encodes CDR1 MDHEN and CDR2 SYDVKM. This CDR3 is built from 16 residues. The CDR3 region has the DNA TGTGCCAGCAGTTCTTGGACTAGCGGGACGCTCTACGAGCAGTACTTC. Translated, it gives CASSSWTSGTLYEQYF.

This clonotype was observed a few times. V gene TRBV2 combines with J gene TRBJ1-6; 10 bases line up with TRBD1. There are 15 residues in the CDR3. Germline V CDR1 and CDR2: SNHLY, FYNNEI. Unmatched junction bases numbered 8, after V lost 6 bases and J lost 9 bases. The CDR3 DNA reads as TGTGCCAGCAGGGTATCCGGACAGGGGGTTTCACCCCTCCACTTT. This gives the protein CASRVSGQGVSPLHF.

This clonotype showed up just a few times. The rearrangement uses TRBV6-5 and TRBJ2-1, with D hard to call. The CDR3 consists of 14 residues. Trimming left V 1 base short and J 10 bases short, with 14 bases between. CDR1 and CDR2 from the germline V gene are MNHEY and SVGAGI. The CDR3 sequence: CASSYLSSRAEQFF. Here the CDR3 DNA reads TGTGCCAGCAGTTACTTGTCCTCCCGCGCAGAGCAGTTCTTC.

V gene TRBV27 combines with J gene TRBJ2-7; the D is unclear. V dropped 9 bases and J dropped 4 bases, with 13 bases sitting between them. Germline V gives CDR1 MNHEY, CDR2 SMNVEV (reference sequence). This CDR3 is built from 12 residues. The CDR3 here is CARPILGYEQYF. The CDR3 DNA follows: TGTGCCAGACCAATACTGGGGTACGAGCAGTACTTC.

The chain has TRBV5-5 and TRBJ2-7; TRBD1 might be the D (6 bases). The CDR3 consists of 12 residues. Trimming removed 4 bases from V and 8 bases from J, with 13 bases in between. Germline V gene sequence: CDR1 SGHKS, CDR2 YYEKEE (reference sequence). The CDR3 protein is CASSPGQPQQYF. CDR3 in DNA: TGTGCCAGCAGCCCCGGACAGCCACAGCAGTACTTC.

This clonotype was seen ten or more times. The V call is TRBV7-9, the J call TRBJ2-3; no reliable D call. The V gene's germline CDR1 is SEHNR and CDR2 FQNEAQ (reference sequence). V was shortened by 5 bases and J by 8 bases, with 11 bases between the two germline ends. The CDR3 has 12 amino acids. The CDR3 loop is CASSGQWGTQYF. CDR3 DNA: TGTGCCAGCAGCGGTCAGTGGGGTACGCAGTATTTT.

This clonotype was seen only a few times. J is TRBJ2-5 and V is TRBV7-8; D gene unclear. With 0 bases removed from V and 4 bases from J, the gap between germline ends came to 9 bases. This CDR3 contains 14 residues. Germline CDR1 SGHVS, CDR2 FQNEAQ. Here the CDR3 DNA reads TGTGCCAGCAGCTTAGCCGCGTCAGGAGAGACCCAGTACTTC. Translation gives CASSLAASGETQYF.

This clonotype was counted at least ten times. The V gene is TRBV6-6, the J gene TRBJ1-1; the match to TRBD1 covers 8 bases. In germline, CDR1 is MNHNY, CDR2 SVGAGI (reference sequence). Trimming took 2 bases from V and 11 from J; bases not matched to a gene: 4. This CDR3 is 12 amino acids long. The CDR3 here is CASSYPTGDAFF. In nucleotides, the CDR3 is TGTGCCAGCAGTTACCCGACAGGGGACGCTTTCTTT.

This chain links TRBV29-1 with TRBJ2-7; D may be TRBD2 (5 bases). CDR1 is SQVTM, CDR2 ANQGSEA, per germline. Trimming stripped 6 bases from V and 5 bases from J, with 11 bases between. CDR3 length: 11 amino acids. DNA for the CDR3: TGCAGCGTCGGTCGGGGAAACGAGCAGTACTTC. It translates to CSVGRGNEQYF.

This clonotype was observed many times. J is TRBJ1-4 and V is TRBV7-9, with D possibly being TRBD1 (5 bases). The CDR3 extends over 14 amino acids. With 4 bases removed from V and 7 bases from J, the gap between germline ends came to 13 bases. In germline, CDR1 is SEHNR, CDR2 FQNEAQ (reference sequence). The CDR3 loop is CASSSVGAGEKLFF. Written as DNA, the CDR3 is TGTGCCAGCAGCTCTGTCGGGGCGGGTGAAAAACTGTTTTTT.

This clonotype was seen ten or more times. The J gene is TRBJ2-7, the V gene TRBV7-2; D perhaps matches TRBD1 (6 bases). V dropped 1 base and J dropped 6 bases, with 16 bases sitting between them. CDR3 length: 15 residues. Germline V gene data show CDR1 as SGHTA and CDR2 as FQGNSA. CDR3 in DNA: TGTGCCAGCAGCTTAGTGTCAGGGGAGAAGGGCGAGCAGTACTTC. Translated: CASSLVSGEKGEQYF.